The 3 T cell receptor beta chains below all came from one sample that was sequenced in a study of graft-versus-host responses after intestinal transplantation. Antigen specificity for these receptors is unknown. Here immunoSEQ multiplex PCR was the method, and the copy in TCRdb shows in-frame clones only, minus some. The repertoire has around 87,000 clones, 80% to 95% of them found once; the top ten carry roughly 0.37%. Here the sequenced sample was unstimulated CD8+ T cells sorted from spleen or lymph node cells, taken before transplant. Every receptor here comes from a human donor who was the organ donor for an intestinal transplant.

Concerning this clone itself: Within the sample, other DNA sequences also encode this same CDR3. This rearrangement joins TRBV27 to TRBJ2-7, with 8 bases fitting TRBD2. The CDR3 runs to 13 residues. With 4 bases clipped from V and 4 bases from J, the junction kept 3 bases outside the gene matches. CDR1 is MNHEY and CDR2 is SMNVEV in the germline V gene (reference sequence). CDR3 coding DNA: TGTGCCAGCAGTTCCGGGGGGGCATACGAGCAGTACTTC. Its protein is CASSSGGAYEQYF.

The chain carries TRBV7-9 and TRBJ2-5; a possible D gene is TRBD1 (6 bases). V dropped 5 bases and J dropped 5 bases, with 18 bases sitting between them. Germline V gives CDR1 SEHNR, CDR2 FQNEAQ (reference sequence). This CDR3 is 15 amino acids long. The CDR3 DNA reads TGTGCCAGCAGCGACTTTACAGGGTCCGGTGAGACCCAGTACTTC. Translating it yields CASSDFTGSGETQYF.

This clone appeared once. The chain links TRBV9 to TRBJ2-7, with D possibly being TRBD1 (5 bases). Germline V gene data show CDR1 as SGDLS and CDR2 as YYNGEE. Trimming shortened V by 0 bases and J by 3 bases, and 13 bases separated the two germline ends. The CDR3 spans 15 residues. This chain's CDR3 is CASSVADSGFYEQYF. The CDR3 DNA reads TGTGCCAGCAGCGTAGCAGACAGTGGGTTCTACGAGCAGTACTTC.